A single sample gave rise to the 5 T cell receptor beta chains below, sequenced in a study of T-cell reconstitution after alpha-beta-depleted transplantation in children. A library of TCRbeta sequences, prepared with unique molecular identifiers, was generated. A single record per CDR3 protein comes from TCRdb applying MiXCR to the PCR reads. Of approximately 99,000 distinct CDR3 sequences detected, around 6.4% appear once; the ten largest clones hold more than 20%. The material sequenced was PBMCs, mostly from graft donor cells, taken 360 days after TCRalphabeta/CD19-depleted stem cell transplant. These receptor sequences come from a male patient aged 2-9 years who had a stem cell transplant for acute lymphoblastic leukemia, so the T cells may come from the graft donor.

This clonotype showed up many times. The rearrangement uses TRBV4-2 and TRBJ1-5; 7 bases fit TRBD1. The CDR3 consists of 15 residues. V shed 0 bases, J shed 2 bases, and the junction held 1 base outside the gene matches. Per the germline V gene, CDR1 is LGHNA and CDR2 is YNFKEQ. As DNA, the CDR3 is TGTGCCAGCAGCCAAGAAGACAGGGGCAATCAGCCCCAGCATTTT. Translation: CASSQEDRGNQPQHF.

The rearrangement joins TRBV5-1 to TRBJ2-7; a possible D gene is TRBD1 (6 bases). There are 15 residues in the CDR3. CDR1 and CDR2 from the germline V gene are SGHRS and YFSETQ. Deletions cut 0 bases from V and 2 bases from J, with 12 bases between. DNA of the CDR3: TGCGCCAGCAGCTTGGCGGTACAGGGTCCCTACGAGCAGTACTTC. It is translated as CASSLAVQGPYEQYF.

CDR3 residues: CASSPGHNSNQPQHF. In nucleotides, the CDR3 is TGTGCCAGCAGTCCGGGACATAATAGCAATCAGCCCCAGCATTTT. The chain employs TRBV6-1 and TRBJ1-5; maybe TRBD1 (6 bases). The V end was cut by 5 bases, the J end by 0 bases, with 11 bases between. Germline loops: CDR1 MNHNS, CDR2 SASEGT. The CDR3 is made up of 15 amino acids.

This clonotype was seen at least ten times. CDR3 protein: CSATRQNTGELFF. The DNA for the CDR3 is TGCAGTGCTACCAGACAGAACACCGGGGAGCTGTTTTTT. The chain combines TRBV20-1 with TRBJ2-2; D not certain. V lost 4 bases, J lost 1 base, and 7 bases lay in between. Looked up from germline, CDR1 is DFQATT and CDR2 is SNEGSKA (reference sequence). This CDR3 contains 13 residues.

This clonotype was seen more than once but under ten times. The genes are TRBV9 and TRBJ1-4, with unresolved D. V was trimmed by 0 bases and J by 3 bases, leaving 9 bases between them. CDR1 SGDLS and CDR2 YYNGEE come from the germline V gene. CDR3 length: 15 amino acids. The CDR3 region is CASSVAGRANEKLFF. For the CDR3, the DNA is TGTGCCAGCAGCGTAGCTGGAAGGGCTAATGAAAAACTGTTTTTT.